This T cell receptor (beta chain) was sequenced for a study of blood T cells in healthy people across ages. Next came a second PCR, run for about 6 to 12 cycles, which used a sample-barcoded 5' primer along with a J-beta primer mix. In TCRdb, the 5' RACE reads were re-called with MiXCR into one record per CDR3 protein. The sample lists about 1.4 million distinct CDR3 sequences; around 59% were seen once. Trimming pared 6 bases from V and 4 bases from J, leaving 22 bases between. This CDR3 contains 16 residues. Per the germline V gene, CDR1 is SGHRS and CDR2 is YFSETQ. Each individual donor underwent a draw of ten milliliters of peripheral blood.

This receptor was taken from a man between 18 and 29 years old in good health. The chain joins TRBV5-1 to TRBJ2-5; either TRBD1 or TRBD2 may supply D (5 bases each). Sequenced material: blood. The CDR3 DNA follows: TGCGCCAGCAAAGTGGGGGTAGACCCTAGCCGAGAGACCCAGTACTTC. Encoded protein: CASKVGVDPSRETQYF.